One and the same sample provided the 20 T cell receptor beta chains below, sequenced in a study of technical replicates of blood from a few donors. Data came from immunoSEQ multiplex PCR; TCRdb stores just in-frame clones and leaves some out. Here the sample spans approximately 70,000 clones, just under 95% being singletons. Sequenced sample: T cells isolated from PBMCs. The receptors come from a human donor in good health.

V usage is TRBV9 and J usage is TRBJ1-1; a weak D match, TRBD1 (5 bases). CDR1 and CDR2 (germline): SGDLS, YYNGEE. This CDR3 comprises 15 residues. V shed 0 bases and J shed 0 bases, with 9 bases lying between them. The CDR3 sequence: CASSVGGGVNTEAFF. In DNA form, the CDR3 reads TGTGCCAGCAGCGTAGGGGGAGGGGTGAACACTGAAGCTTTCTTT.

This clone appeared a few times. CDR3: CASSLAVGASYEQYF. The CDR3 DNA is TGTGCCAGCAGCTTGGCCGTTGGGGCCTCCTACGAGCAGTACTTC. The chain has TRBV7-8 and TRBJ2-7; tentative D call: TRBD1 (5 bases). The CDR3 length is 15 residues. CDR1 and CDR2 (germline): SGHVS, FQNEAQ. V was clipped by 3 bases and J by 0 bases, with 12 bases between them.

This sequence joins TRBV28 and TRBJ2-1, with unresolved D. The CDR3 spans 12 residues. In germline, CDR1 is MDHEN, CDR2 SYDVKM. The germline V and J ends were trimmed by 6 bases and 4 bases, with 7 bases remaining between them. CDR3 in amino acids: CASRTSYNEQFF. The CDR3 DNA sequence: TGTGCCAGCAGGACAAGTTACAATGAGCAGTTCTTC. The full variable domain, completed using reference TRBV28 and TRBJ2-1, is DVKVTQSSRYLVKRTGEKVFLECVQDMDHENMFWYRQDPGLGLRLIYFSYDVKMKEKGDIPEGYSVSREKKERFSLILESASTNQTSMYLCASRTSYNEQFFGPGTRLTVL.

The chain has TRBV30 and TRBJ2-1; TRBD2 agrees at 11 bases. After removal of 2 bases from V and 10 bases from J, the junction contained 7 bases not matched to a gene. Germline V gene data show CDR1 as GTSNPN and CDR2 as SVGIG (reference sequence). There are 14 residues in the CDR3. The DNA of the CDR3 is TGTGCCTGGAGTCCGGGACTAGCGGAAATCGAGCAGTTCTTC. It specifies CAWSPGLAEIEQFF.

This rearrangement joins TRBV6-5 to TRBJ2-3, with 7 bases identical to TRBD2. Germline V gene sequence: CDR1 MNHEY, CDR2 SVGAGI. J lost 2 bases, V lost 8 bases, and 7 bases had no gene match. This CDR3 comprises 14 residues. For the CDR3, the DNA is TGTGCCAGCGCAAGGACTAGATCCACAGATACGCAGTATTTT. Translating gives CASARTRSTDTQYF.

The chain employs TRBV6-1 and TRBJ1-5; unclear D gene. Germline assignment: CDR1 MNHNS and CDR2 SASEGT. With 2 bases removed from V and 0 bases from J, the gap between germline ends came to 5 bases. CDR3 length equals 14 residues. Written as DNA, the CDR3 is TGTGCCAGCAGTGAACCGTATAGCAATCAGCCCCAGCATTTT. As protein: CASSEPYSNQPQHF.

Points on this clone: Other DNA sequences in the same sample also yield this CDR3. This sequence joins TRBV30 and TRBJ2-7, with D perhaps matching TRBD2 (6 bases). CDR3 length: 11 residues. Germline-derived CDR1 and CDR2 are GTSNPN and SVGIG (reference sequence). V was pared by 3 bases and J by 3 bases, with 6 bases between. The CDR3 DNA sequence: TGTGCCTGGAGGGGGGGCTACGAGCAGTACTTC. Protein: CAWRGGYEQYF.

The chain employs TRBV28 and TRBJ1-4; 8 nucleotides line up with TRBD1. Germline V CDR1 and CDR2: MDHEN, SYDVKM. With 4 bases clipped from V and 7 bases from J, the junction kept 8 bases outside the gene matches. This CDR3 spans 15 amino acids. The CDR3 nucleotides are TGTGCCAGCAGTTCACCCGGGACAGGTAGTGAAAAACTGTTTTTT. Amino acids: CASSSPGTGSEKLFF.

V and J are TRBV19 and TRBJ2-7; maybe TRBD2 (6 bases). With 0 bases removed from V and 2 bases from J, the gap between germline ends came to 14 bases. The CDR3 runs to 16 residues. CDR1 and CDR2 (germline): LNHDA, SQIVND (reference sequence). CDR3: CASSIDLETSPYEQYF. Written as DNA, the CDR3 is TGTGCCAGTAGTATAGATCTGGAGACTAGTCCCTACGAGCAGTACTTC.

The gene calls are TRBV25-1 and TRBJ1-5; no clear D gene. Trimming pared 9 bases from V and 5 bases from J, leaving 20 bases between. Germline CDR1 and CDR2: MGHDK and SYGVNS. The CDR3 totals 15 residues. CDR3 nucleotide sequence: TGTGCCAGTTCTGTCGCGGGGTATGGCGATCAGCCCCAGCATTTT. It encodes CASSVAGYGDQPQHF.

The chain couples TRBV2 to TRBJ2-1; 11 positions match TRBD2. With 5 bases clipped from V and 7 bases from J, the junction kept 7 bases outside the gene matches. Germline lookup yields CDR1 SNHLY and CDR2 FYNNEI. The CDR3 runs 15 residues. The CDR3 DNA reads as TGTGCCAGCAGTCCACTAGCGGGAGCGAGAAATGAGCAGTTCTTC. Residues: CASSPLAGARNEQFF.

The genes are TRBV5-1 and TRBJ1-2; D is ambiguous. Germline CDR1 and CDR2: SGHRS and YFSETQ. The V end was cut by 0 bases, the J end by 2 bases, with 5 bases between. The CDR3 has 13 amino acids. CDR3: CASSLAPNYGYTF. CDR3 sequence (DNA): TGCGCCAGCAGCTTGGCTCCGAACTATGGCTACACCTTC.

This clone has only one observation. The CDR3, as DNA: TGTGCCAGCAGCTTTACTAGGACTAGCGGGAGTACCGGGGAGCTGTTTTTT. Translation gives CASSFTRTSGSTGELFF. The J gene is TRBJ2-2, the V gene TRBV5-8; 13 bases line up with TRBD2. Germline values: CDR1 SGHTS, CDR2 YDEGEE. This CDR3 contains 17 residues. Germline trimming cut 2 bases from V and 5 bases from J; bases unmatched to any gene: 6.

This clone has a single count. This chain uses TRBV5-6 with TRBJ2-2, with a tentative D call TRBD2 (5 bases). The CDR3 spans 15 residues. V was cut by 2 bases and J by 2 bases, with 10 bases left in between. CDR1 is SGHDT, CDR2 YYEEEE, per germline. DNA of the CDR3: TGTGCCAGCAGCTTATTGAGGGATAACACCGGGGAGCTGTTTTTT. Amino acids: CASSLLRDNTGELFF.

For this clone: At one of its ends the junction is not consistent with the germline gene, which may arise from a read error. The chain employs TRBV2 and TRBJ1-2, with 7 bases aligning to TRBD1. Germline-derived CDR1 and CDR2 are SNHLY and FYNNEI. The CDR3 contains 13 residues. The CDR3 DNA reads TGTGCCAGCAGTGGTGAGACAGGGCAATTCTTACACTTC. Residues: CASSGETGQFLHF.

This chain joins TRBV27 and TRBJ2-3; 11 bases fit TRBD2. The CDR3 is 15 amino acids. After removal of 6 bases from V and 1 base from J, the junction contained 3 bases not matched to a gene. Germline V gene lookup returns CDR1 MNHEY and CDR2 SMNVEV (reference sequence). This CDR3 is CASRLAGDRTDTQYF. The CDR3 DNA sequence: TGTGCCAGCAGACTAGCGGGAGATCGCACAGATACGCAGTATTTT.

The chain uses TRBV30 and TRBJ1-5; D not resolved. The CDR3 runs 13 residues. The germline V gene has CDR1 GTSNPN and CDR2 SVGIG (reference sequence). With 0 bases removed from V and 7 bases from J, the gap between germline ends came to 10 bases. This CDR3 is CAWSVRSDQPQHF. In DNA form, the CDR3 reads TGTGCCTGGAGTGTGAGGTCCGACCAGCCCCAGCATTTT.

CDR3 loop: CASNRGGHYGYTF. The CDR3 DNA reads as TGTGCCAGCAATAGGGGGGGTCATTATGGCTACACCTTC. The V and J genes are TRBV6-5 and TRBJ1-2; TRBD1 is a possible D gene (6 bases). The V end was cut by 7 bases, the J end by 5 bases, with 14 bases between. This CDR3 region has 13 residues. CDR1 is MNHEY, CDR2 SVGAGI, per germline.

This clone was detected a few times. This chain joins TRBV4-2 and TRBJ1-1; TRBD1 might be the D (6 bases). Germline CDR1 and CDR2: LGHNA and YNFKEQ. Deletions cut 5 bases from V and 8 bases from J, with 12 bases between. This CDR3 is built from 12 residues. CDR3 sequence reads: CASSYNRGEAFF. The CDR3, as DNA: TGTGCCAGCAGCTACAATAGGGGGGAAGCTTTCTTT.

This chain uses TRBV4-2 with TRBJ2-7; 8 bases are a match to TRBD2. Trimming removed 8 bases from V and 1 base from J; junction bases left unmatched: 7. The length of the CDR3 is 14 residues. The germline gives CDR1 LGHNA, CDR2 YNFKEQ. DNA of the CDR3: TGTGCCAGCGCCGGGACTAGTAGTTCCTACGAGCAGTACTTC. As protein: CASAGTSSSYEQYF.